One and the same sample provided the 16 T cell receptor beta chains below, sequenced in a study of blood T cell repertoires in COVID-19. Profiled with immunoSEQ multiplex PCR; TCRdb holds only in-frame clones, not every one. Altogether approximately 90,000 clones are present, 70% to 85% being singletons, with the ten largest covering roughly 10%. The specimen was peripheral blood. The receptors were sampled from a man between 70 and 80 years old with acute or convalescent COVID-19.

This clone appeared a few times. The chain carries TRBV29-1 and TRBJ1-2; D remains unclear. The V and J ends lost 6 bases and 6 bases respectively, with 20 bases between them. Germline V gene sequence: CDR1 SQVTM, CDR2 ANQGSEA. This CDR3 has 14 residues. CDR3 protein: CSVGLLRGQDGYTF. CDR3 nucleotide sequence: TGCAGCGTCGGTCTTTTACGGGGTCAGGATGGCTACACCTTC.

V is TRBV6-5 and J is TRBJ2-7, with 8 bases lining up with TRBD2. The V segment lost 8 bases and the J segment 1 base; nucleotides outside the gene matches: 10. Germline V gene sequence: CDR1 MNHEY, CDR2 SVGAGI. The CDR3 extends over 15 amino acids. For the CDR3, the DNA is TGTGCCAGCCAAAAAACGGGGGGGCCTTCCTACGAGCAGTACTTC. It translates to CASQKTGGPSYEQYF.

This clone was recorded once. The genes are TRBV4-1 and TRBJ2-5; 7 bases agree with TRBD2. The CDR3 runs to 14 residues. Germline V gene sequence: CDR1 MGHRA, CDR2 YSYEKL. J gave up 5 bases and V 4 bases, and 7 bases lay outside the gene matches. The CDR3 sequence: CASSLKRGGETQYF. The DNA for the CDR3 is TGCGCCAGCAGCCTAAAGAGGGGAGGGGAGACCCAGTACTTC.

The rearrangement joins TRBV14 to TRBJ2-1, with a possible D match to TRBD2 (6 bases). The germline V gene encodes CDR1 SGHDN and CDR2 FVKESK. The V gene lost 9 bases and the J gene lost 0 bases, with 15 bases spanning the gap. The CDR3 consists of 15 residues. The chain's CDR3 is CARSYAGNSYNEQFF. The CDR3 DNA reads TGTGCCAGGTCTTATGCGGGGAACTCCTACAATGAGCAGTTCTTC.

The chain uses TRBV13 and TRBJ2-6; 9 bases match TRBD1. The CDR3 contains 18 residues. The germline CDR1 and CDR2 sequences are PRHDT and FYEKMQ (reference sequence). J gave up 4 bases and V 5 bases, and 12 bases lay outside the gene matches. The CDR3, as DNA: TGTGCCAGCAGCCCGCCAGGGGACAGGGCGAGGGGGGCCAACGTCCTGACTTTC. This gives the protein CASSPPGDRARGANVLTF.

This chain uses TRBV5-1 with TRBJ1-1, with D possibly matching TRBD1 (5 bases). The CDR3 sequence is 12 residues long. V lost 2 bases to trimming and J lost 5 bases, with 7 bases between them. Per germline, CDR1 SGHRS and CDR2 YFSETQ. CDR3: CASSFGGTEAFF. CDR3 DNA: TGCGCCAGCAGCTTCGGGGGAACTGAAGCTTTCTTT.

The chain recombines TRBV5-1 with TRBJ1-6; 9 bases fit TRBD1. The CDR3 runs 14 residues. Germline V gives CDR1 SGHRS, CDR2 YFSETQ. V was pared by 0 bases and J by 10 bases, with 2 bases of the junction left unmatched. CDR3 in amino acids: CASSLGDRASPLHF. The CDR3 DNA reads TGCGCCAGCAGCTTGGGGGACAGGGCCTCACCCCTCCACTTT.

CDR3 protein: CASSGRGGYGYTF. In nucleotides, the CDR3 is TGTGCCAGCAGTGGCAGGGGCGGGTATGGCTACACCTTC. The genes are TRBV12-3 or TRBV12-4 and TRBJ1-2, with D possibly matching TRBD1 (6 bases). The CDR3 is 13 residues long. V was cut by 5 bases and J by 5 bases, with 12 bases left in between.

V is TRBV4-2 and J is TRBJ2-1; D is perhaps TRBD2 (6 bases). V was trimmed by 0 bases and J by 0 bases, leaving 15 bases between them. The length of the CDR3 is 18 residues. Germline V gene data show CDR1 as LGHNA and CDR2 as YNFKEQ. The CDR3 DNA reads TGTGCCAGCAGCCAAGAAAAGGGCGGGGCGAGCTCCTACAATGAGCAGTTCTTC. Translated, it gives CASSQEKGGASSYNEQFF.

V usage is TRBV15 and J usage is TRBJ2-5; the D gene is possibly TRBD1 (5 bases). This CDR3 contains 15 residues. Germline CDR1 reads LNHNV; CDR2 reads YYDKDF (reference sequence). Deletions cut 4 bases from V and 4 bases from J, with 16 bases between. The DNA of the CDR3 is TGTGCCACCAGCACGACTCCAGGGCTGGGAGAGACCCAGTACTTC. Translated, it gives CATSTTPGLGETQYF.

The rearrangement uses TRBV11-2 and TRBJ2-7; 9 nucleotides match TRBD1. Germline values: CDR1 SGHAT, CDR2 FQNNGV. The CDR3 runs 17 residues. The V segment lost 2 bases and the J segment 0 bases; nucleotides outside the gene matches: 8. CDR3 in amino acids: CASSLSTGGFSSYEQYV. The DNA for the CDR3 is TGTGCCAGCAGCTTATCCACAGGGGGCTTTAGCTCCTACGAGCAGTACGTC.

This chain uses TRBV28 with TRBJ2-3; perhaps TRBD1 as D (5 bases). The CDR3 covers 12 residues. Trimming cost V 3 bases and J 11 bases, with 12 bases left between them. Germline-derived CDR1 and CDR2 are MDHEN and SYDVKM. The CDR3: CASSFSTEEQYF. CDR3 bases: TGTGCCAGCAGTTTCTCGACAGAGGAGCAGTATTTT. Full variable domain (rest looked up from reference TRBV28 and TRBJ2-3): DVKVTQSSRYLVKRTGEKVFLECVQDMDHENMFWYRQDPGLGLRLIYFSYDVKMKEKGDIPEGYSVSREKKERFSLILESASTNQTSMYLCASSFSTEEQYFGPGTRLTVL.

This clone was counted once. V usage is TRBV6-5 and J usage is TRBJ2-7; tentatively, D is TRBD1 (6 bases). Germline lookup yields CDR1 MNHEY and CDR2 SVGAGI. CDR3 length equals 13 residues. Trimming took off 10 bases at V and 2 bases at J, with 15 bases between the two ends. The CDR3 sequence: CATLGADPYEQYF. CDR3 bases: TGTGCCACCCTGGGGGCCGATCCCTACGAGCAGTACTTC.

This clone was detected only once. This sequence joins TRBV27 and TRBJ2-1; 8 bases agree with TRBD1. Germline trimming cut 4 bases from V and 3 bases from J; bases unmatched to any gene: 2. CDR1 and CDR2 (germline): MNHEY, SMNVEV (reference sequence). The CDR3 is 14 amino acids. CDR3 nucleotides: TGTGCCAGCAGTTCTGGACAGGGCTACAATGAGCAGTTCTTC. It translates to CASSSGQGYNEQFF.

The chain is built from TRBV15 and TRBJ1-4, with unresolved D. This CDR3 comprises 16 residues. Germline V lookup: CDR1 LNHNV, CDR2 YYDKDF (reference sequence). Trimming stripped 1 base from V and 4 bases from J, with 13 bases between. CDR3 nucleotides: TGTGCCACCAGCAGAGGAATAGGCGGCGGTAATGAAAAACTGTTTTTT. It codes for CATSRGIGGGNEKLFF. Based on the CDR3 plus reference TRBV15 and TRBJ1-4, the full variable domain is DAMVIQNPRYQVTQFGKPVTLSCSQTLNHNVMYWYQQKSSQAPKLLFHYYDKDFNNEADTPDNFQSRRPNTSFCFLDIRSPGLGDTAMYLCATSRGIGGGNEKLFFGSGTQLSVL.

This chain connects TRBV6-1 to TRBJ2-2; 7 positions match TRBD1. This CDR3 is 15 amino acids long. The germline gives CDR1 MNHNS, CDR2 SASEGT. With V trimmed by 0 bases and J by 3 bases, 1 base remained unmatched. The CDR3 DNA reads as TGTGCCAGCAGTGAAGCACAGGGGTACACCGGGGAGCTGTTTTTT. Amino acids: CASSEAQGYTGELFF.